The 20 T cell receptor beta chains below all came from one sample that was sequenced in a study of T cells in Graves' hyperthyroidism and ophthalmopathy. TCR beta CDR3 sequences were amplified from RNA transcripts. The TCR CDR3 first-round RT-PCR relied on the HTBI primer set. TCRdb ran MiXCR on the multiplex PCR reads and lists one entry per CDR3 protein. Of around 600,000 distinct CDR3 sequences in the sample, more than 15% are singletons; the top ten hold roughly 3.5%. Sequencing was carried out using blood. The receptors come from a woman between 35 and 50 years old with Graves' ophthalmopathy.

Ten or more counts support this clonotype. V gene TRBV7-3 combines with J gene TRBJ2-1, with TRBD1 matching over 8 bases. The CDR3 is 15 residues long. CDR1 SGHTA and CDR2 FQGTGA come from the germline V gene. The V segment lost 3 bases and the J segment 3 bases; nucleotides outside the gene matches: 4. Here the CDR3 reads CASSLLGTGYNEQFF. CDR3 DNA sequence: TGTGCCAGCAGCTTGCTAGGGACAGGCTACAATGAGCAGTTCTTC.

This clonotype was seen many times. The CDR3 sequence is CASSSGLAVEQYF. In nucleotides, the CDR3 is TGTGCCAGCTCATCGGGACTAGCTGTCGAGCAGTACTTC. The rearrangement uses TRBV18 and TRBJ2-7, with 9 positions matching TRBD2. The CDR3 loop spans 13 amino acids. The trim removed 5 bases at V and 6 bases at J, leaving 5 bases unmatched. CDR1 and CDR2 from the germline V gene are KGHSH and LQKENI.

This clonotype has just a few counts. In DNA, the CDR3 is TGTGCCAGCAGTGACTCGTCTCAGCCTGGGGCCAACGTCCTGACTTTC. Its translation: CASSDSSQPGANVLTF. This chain joins TRBV6-4 and TRBJ2-6, with D unclear. The CDR3 consists of 16 residues. The germline CDR1 and CDR2 sequences are MRHNA and SNTAGT. V was clipped by 0 bases and J by 2 bases, with 8 bases between them.

This clonotype was observed many times. The chain recombines TRBV20-1 with TRBJ1-1; D unclear. The germline V gene encodes CDR1 DFQATT and CDR2 SNEGSKA (reference sequence). Trimming took off 4 bases at V and 4 bases at J, with 13 bases between the two ends. The CDR3 is made up of 13 amino acids. DNA for the CDR3: TGCAGTGCTAAGATACAGAAGGGCACTGAAGCTTTCTTT. This encodes CSAKIQKGTEAFF.

The chain uses TRBV12-3 or TRBV12-4 and TRBJ2-1; D assignment may be TRBD1 or TRBD2 (6 bases each). The CDR3 is 15 amino acids. Trimming left V 3 bases short and J 5 bases short, with 14 bases between. The CDR3, as DNA: TGTGCCAGCAGTTTGCTAACGGGGGCAAACAATGAGCAGTTCTTC. Encoded protein: CASSLLTGANNEQFF.

This clonotype was counted many times. The V call is TRBV3-1, the J call TRBJ2-3, with 13 bases aligning to TRBD2. CDR1 is LGHDT and CDR2 is YNNKEL in the germline V gene (reference sequence). The V and J ends lost 1 base and 6 bases, in that order; junction bases with no gene match: 4. The CDR3 extends over 16 amino acids. CDR3 bases: TGTGCCAGCAGCCAAGGGACTAGCGGGGGTTGGGATACGCAGTATTTT. Its translation is CASSQGTSGGWDTQYF.

This clonotype has more than one count but fewer than ten. The chain links TRBV7-9 to TRBJ2-1; perhaps TRBD2 as D (6 bases). Between the trimmed V and J ends, which lost 0 bases and 4 bases, there was a span of 13 bases. The CDR3 has 16 amino acids. Germline values: CDR1 SEHNR, CDR2 FQNEAQ (reference sequence). CDR3 residues: CASSLAPAGLYNEQFF. CDR3 nucleotides: TGTGCCAGCAGCTTAGCTCCGGCGGGGCTGTACAATGAGCAGTTCTTC. Full variable domain (remainder filled in from reference TRBV7-9 and TRBJ2-1): DTGVSQNPRHKITKRGQNVTFRCDPISEHNRLYWYRQTLGQGPEFLTYFQNEAQLEKSRLLSDRFSAERPKGSFSTLEIQRTEQGDSAMYLCASSLAPAGLYNEQFFGPGTRLTVL.

The chain links TRBV9 to TRBJ2-3; no clear D gene. The germline CDR1 and CDR2 sequences are SGDLS and YYNGEE. CDR3 length: 15 residues. The germline V and J ends were trimmed by 4 bases and 3 bases, with 15 bases remaining between them. The CDR3 region has the DNA TGTGCCAGCAGCCCAGGCCCAATGGCGACAGATACGCAGTATTTT. Protein: CASSPGPMATDTQYF. Complete variable domain (other parts from reference TRBV9 and TRBJ2-3): DSGVTQTPKHLITATGQRVTLRCSPRSGDLSVYWYQQSLDQGLQFLIQYYNGEERAKGNILERFSAQQFPDLHSELNLSSLELGDSALYFCASSPGPMATDTQYFGPGTRLTVL.

This clonotype was counted ten times or more. The gene calls are TRBV30 and TRBJ2-3; the D gene is possibly TRBD1 (6 bases). From germline, CDR1 is GTSNPN and CDR2 SVGIG (reference sequence). CDR3 length: 13 residues. V was shortened by 4 bases and J by 2 bases, with 10 bases between the two germline ends. The CDR3 DNA reads TGTGCCTGGAATCAGGGGCCCACAGATACGCAGTATTTT. Protein: CAWNQGPTDTQYF. The full variable domain, its missing parts supplied by reference TRBV30 and TRBJ2-3, is SQTIHQWPATLVQPVGSPLSLECTVEGTSNPNLYWYRQAAGRGLQLLFYSVGIGQISSEVPQNLSASRPQDRQFILSSKKLLLSDSGFYLCAWNQGPTDTQYFGPGTRLTVL.

This sequence joins TRBV5-4 and TRBJ2-1, with TRBD1 matching over 7 bases. The CDR3 is made up of 13 amino acids. V lost 4 bases to trimming and J lost 10 bases; unmatched junction nucleotides: 8. CDR1 SGHNT and CDR2 YYREEE come from the germline V gene (reference sequence). DNA of the CDR3: TGTGCCAGCAGCCTTCGACAGGGAAGAGAGCAGTTCTTC. Its translation is CASSLRQGREQFF.

About this clonotype itself: This may come from a read error, since a much larger clone is one base off. This chain uses TRBV3-1 with TRBJ1-3; D not resolved. The CDR3 consists of 15 residues. The V end lost 0 bases, the J end lost 4 bases, and 10 bases lay between the germline ends. From germline, CDR1 is LGHDT and CDR2 YNNKEL (reference sequence). DNA for the CDR3: TGTGCCAGCAGCCAAGATCGGGGATCGGGAAACACCATATATTTT. This gives the protein CASSQDRGSGNTIYF.

The rearrangement links TRBV30 to TRBJ2-1; 12 nucleotides line up with TRBD2. Germline CDR1 is GTSNPN and CDR2 is SVGIG (reference sequence). Germline trimming cut 2 bases from V and 5 bases from J; bases unmatched to any gene: 4. The CDR3 length is 15 residues. The CDR3: CAWSLTSGGNNEQFF. CDR3 bases: TGTGCCTGGAGTCTTACTAGCGGGGGGAACAATGAGCAGTTCTTC.

The chain links TRBV3-1 to TRBJ1-3; TRBD1 aligns across 9 bases. Germline CDR1 and CDR2: LGHDT and YNNKEL (reference sequence). The CDR3 is 15 amino acids. Germline trimming cut 4 bases from V and 3 bases from J; bases unmatched to any gene: 4. The CDR3 loop reads CASSREGQGGNTIYF. The CDR3, as DNA: TGTGCCAGCAGCCGAGAGGGACAGGGTGGAAACACCATATATTTT. Combining the CDR3 with reference TRBV3-1 and TRBJ1-3 gives the whole variable domain DTAVSQTPKYLVTQMGNDKSIKCEQNLGHDTMYWYKQDSKKFLKIMFSYNNKELIINETVPNRFSPKSPDKAHLNLHINSLELGDSAVYFCASSREGQGGNTIYFGEGSWLTVV.

Only a few counts were recorded for this clonotype. This rearrangement joins TRBV28 to TRBJ2-1; D is perhaps TRBD2 (6 bases). The V end lost 7 bases, the J end lost 6 bases, and 19 bases lay between the germline ends. CDR1 is MDHEN and CDR2 is SYDVKM in the germline V gene. The CDR3 extends over 15 amino acids. The CDR3 nucleotides are TGTGCCAGCACCCCGGGGGTTACGCTCCTCAATGAGCAGTTCTTC. Protein sequence: CASTPGVTLLNEQFF.

There are a few counts of this clonotype. The chain is built from TRBV19 and TRBJ1-4; no definite D call. This CDR3 is built from 14 residues. Per germline, CDR1 LNHDA and CDR2 SQIVND (reference sequence). V was clipped by 2 bases and J by 3 bases, with 7 bases between them. This chain's CDR3 is CASSIRGSNEKLFF. CDR3 nucleotides: TGTGCCAGTAGTATACGGGGATCTAATGAAAAACTGTTTTTT.

This clonotype was detected a few times. The genes are TRBV20-1 and TRBJ1-6; D remains ambiguous. The V and J ends lost 0 bases and 8 bases respectively, with 8 bases between them. The germline gives CDR1 DFQATT, CDR2 SNEGSKA (reference sequence). The CDR3 covers 13 residues. Here the CDR3 DNA reads TGCAGTGCTAGAGATCCCCCCTATTCACCCCTCCACTTT. Its protein is CSARDPPYSPLHF.

Turning to this clonotype: A much larger clone differs from this one at a single base, so this may be a read error. The chain recombines TRBV2 with TRBJ2-3; a weak D match, TRBD2 (6 bases). CDR1 is SNHLY, CDR2 FYNNEI, per germline. The germline V and J ends were trimmed by 0 bases and 5 bases, with 21 bases remaining between them. The CDR3 totals 18 residues. The CDR3 here is CASSEAIFEWEDVDTQYF. The CDR3 nucleotides are TGTGCCAGCAGTGAAGCGATCTTTGAGTGGGAGGATGTAGATACGCAGTATTTT.

The chain has TRBV29-1 and TRBJ2-1, with D possibly being TRBD1 (6 bases). V dropped 7 bases and J dropped 9 bases, with 19 bases sitting between them. CDR1 is SQVTM and CDR2 is ANQGSEA in the germline V gene. This CDR3 has 13 residues. The CDR3 DNA sequence: TGCAGCGGGGGAATAACAGGGACGGGTGAGCAGTTCTTC. Its translation: CSGGITGTGEQFF.

The V and J genes are TRBV15 and TRBJ1-1, with a weak D call TRBD1 (6 bases). Between the trimmed V and J ends, which lost 0 bases and 3 bases, there was a span of 11 bases. Germline loops: CDR1 LNHNV, CDR2 YYDKDF (reference sequence). The CDR3 sequence is 15 residues long. The CDR3 DNA follows: TGTGCCACCAGCAGAGATTACAGGGCGGACACTGAAGCTTTCTTT. This translates into CATSRDYRADTEAFF.

This chain uses TRBV3-1 with TRBJ2-5; TRBD1 is a possible D gene (6 bases). Trimming removed 3 bases from V and 4 bases from J, with 18 bases in between. The CDR3 sequence is 16 residues long. Per germline, CDR1 LGHDT and CDR2 YNNKEL (reference sequence). Here the CDR3 DNA reads TGTGCCAGCAGCCAGCTACAGGGTTTCGGTGGAGAGACCCAGTACTTC. Protein sequence: CASSQLQGFGGETQYF.